The 11 T cell receptor beta chains below all came from one sample that was sequenced in a study of blood T cell repertoires in COVID-19. Clones were sequenced by immunoSEQ multiplex PCR, and TCRdb holds only the in-frame ones, with some missing. The sample contains 15,000 to 20,000 clones, 80% to 90% of which appear only once. Sequencing used peripheral blood. Source of these receptors: a human donor with active COVID-19. The donor label of this sample is uncertain.

The CDR3 sequence is CSTKGAGGYGYTF. The CDR3 bases are TGCAGCACTAAGGGGGCTGGAGGCTATGGCTACACCTTC. The chain has TRBV29-1 and TRBJ1-2; 7 bases are shared with TRBD1. Germline V CDR1 and CDR2: SQVTM, ANQGSEA. The CDR3 runs to 13 residues. The trim removed 8 bases at V and 4 bases at J, leaving 10 bases unmatched.

This clone was seen only once. The rearrangement links TRBV5-1 to TRBJ2-7, with 9 positions matching TRBD1. V dropped 4 bases and J dropped 0; count of bases not matched to a gene: 8. There are 16 residues in the CDR3. CDR1 and CDR2 from the germline V gene are SGHRS and YFSETQ. CDR3 amino acids: CASSIAGTGSSYEQYF. CDR3 DNA sequence: TGCGCCAGCAGCATAGCCGGGACAGGGAGCTCCTACGAGCAGTACTTC.

The chain recombines TRBV6-5 with TRBJ1-3; 8 bases align to TRBD1. Germline loops: CDR1 MNHEY, CDR2 SVGAGI. V shed 8 bases and J 4 bases; nucleotides not matched to a gene: 10. The CDR3 sequence is 15 residues long. The CDR3 region has the DNA TGTGCCAGCCATACTCAGGGGGCTGGAGGAAACACCATATATTTT. This sequence encodes CASHTQGAGGNTIYF.

J is TRBJ2-3 and V is TRBV11-2, with TRBD1 matching 7 bases. Germline-derived CDR1 and CDR2 are SGHAT and FQNNGV. The CDR3 runs 15 residues. V trimming: 4 bases; J trimming: 0 bases; junction bases outside the gene matches: 4. CDR3 bases: TGTGCCAGCAGCTCAGGGGGACATAGCACAGATACGCAGTATTTT. Its protein product is CASSSGGHSTDTQYF. The full variable domain, with the rest looked up from reference TRBV11-2 and TRBJ2-3, is EAGVAQSPRYKIIEKRQSVAFWCNPISGHATLYWYQQILGQGPKLLIQFQNNGVVDDSQLPKDRFSAERLKGVDSTLKIQPAKLEDSAVYLCASSSGGHSTDTQYFGPGTRLTVL.

The genes are TRBV10-3 and TRBJ2-1; D call uncertain. The CDR3 length is 13 residues. Trimming removed 9 bases from V and 4 bases from J, with 13 bases in between. Germline V gives CDR1 ENHRY, CDR2 SYGVKD. This CDR3 reads CAISPAGYNEQFF. CDR3 nucleotide sequence: TGTGCCATTTCGCCCGCCGGGTACAATGAGCAGTTCTTC.

The CDR3 sequence: CASSKTSEGYEQYF. CDR3 bases: TGCGCCAGCAGCAAGACTAGCGAAGGATACGAGCAGTACTTC. The genes are TRBV5-1 and TRBJ2-7, with TRBD2 matching over 8 bases. After removal of 4 bases from V and 4 bases from J, the junction contained 7 bases not matched to a gene. Germline V lookup: CDR1 SGHRS, CDR2 YFSETQ. CDR3 length equals 14 residues.

The table lists this clone with a few counts. The rearrangement joins TRBV3-1 (or the pseudogene TRBV3-2) to TRBJ1-1; TRBD1 aligns across 7 bases. Unmatched junction bases numbered 3, after V lost 3 bases and J lost 8 bases. This CDR3 is built from 12 residues. Per the germline V gene, CDR1 is LGHDT and CDR2 is YNNKEL (reference sequence). The chain's CDR3 is CASSQGGQEAFF. The CDR3 DNA reads TGTGCCAGCAGCCAGGGGGGACAGGAAGCTTTCTTT.

The chain's CDR3 is CASRQVLSGANVLTF. The CDR3 DNA follows: TGCGCCAGCAGACAGGTTCTCTCTGGGGCCAACGTCCTGACTTTC. V usage is TRBV5-1 and J usage is TRBJ2-6, with D perhaps TRBD1 (5 bases). CDR1 SGHRS and CDR2 YFSETQ come from the germline V gene. This CDR3 comprises 15 residues. Trimming shortened V by 5 bases and J by 0 bases, and 9 bases separated the two germline ends.

The chain employs TRBV6-1 and TRBJ1-1; 10 nucleotides align to TRBD1. V dropped 2 bases and J dropped 0; count of bases not matched to a gene: 3. CDR1 MNHNS and CDR2 SASEGT come from the germline V gene. The CDR3 has 16 amino acids. The CDR3 protein is CASSERQGALNTEAFF. CDR3 coding DNA: TGTGCCAGCAGTGAAAGACAGGGGGCCCTGAACACTGAAGCTTTCTTT.

This clone was observed a handful of times. The J gene is TRBJ1-4, the V gene TRBV7-9; D is uncertain. Trimming cost V 0 bases and J 7 bases, with 9 bases left between them. The CDR3 is 14 amino acids. Germline V CDR1 and CDR2: SEHNR, FQNEAQ (reference sequence). The CDR3 loop reads CASSLAGGSEKLFF. CDR3 nucleotides: TGTGCCAGCAGCTTAGCGGGCGGGAGTGAAAAACTGTTTTTT. Using reference TRBV7-9 and TRBJ1-4 for the parts outside the CDR3, the full variable domain is DTGVSQNPRHKITKRGQNVTFRCDPISEHNRLYWYRQTLGQGPEFLTYFQNEAQLEKSRLLSDRFSAERPKGSFSTLEIQRTEQGDSAMYLCASSLAGGSEKLFFGSGTQLSVL.

The V and J genes are TRBV7-2 and TRBJ2-3, with no clear D. Germline CDR1 and CDR2: SGHTA and FQGNSA. The germline V and J ends were trimmed by 1 base and 5 bases, with 4 bases remaining between them. The CDR3 is made up of 12 amino acids. The CDR3 here is CASSLGRDTQYF. The CDR3 DNA follows: TGTGCCAGCAGCTTAGGTCGAGATACGCAGTATTTT.